The clone carrying this T cell receptor beta chain appeared many times. What it binds is not known. The length of the CDR3 is 15 residues. Per the germline V gene, CDR1 is SGHVS and CDR2 is FQNEAQ. V shed 1 base and J shed 8 bases, with 17 bases lying between them. This record belongs to a study of T cell repertoires in cytomegalovirus infection. Study-level information: Public TCR beta signatures were indicative of both CMV infection and a matching HLA type. Study findings and constraints: Summed frequency of shared TCR beta families picked out CMV carriers who also had the relevant HLA. Dominating the ex vivo response were TCR beta clonotypes that were CMV-specific and HLA-C-restricted.

TCRdb passed the reads through MiXCR, listing each CDR3 protein once. The data contain approximately 490,000 distinct CDR3 sequences, about 11% of them singletons. This chain uses TRBV7-8 with TRBJ1-2; D gene ambiguous. The TCR was taken from a human donor in good health (CMV status not recorded). Some clones in this sample may be carry-over from other donors' samples. The sequencing input was PBMCs. The CDR3 DNA reads TGTGCCAGCAGCTTAGTAGACTTCGGAAGTGGGGGCTACACCTTC. Translated: CASSLVDFGSGGYTF.